This TCR beta chain stems from a study of cytomegalovirus exposure and HLA in healthy donors. Study-wide context: The 130 or so validation repertoires used the same platform as the roughly 700 first-cohort repertoires (as reported by a later analysis).

A word on this clone: Antigen unknown.

Measured with immunoSEQ multiplex PCR; TCRdb has only the in-frame clones, and not every one. Of 250,000 to 400,000 clones listed, approximately 88% were seen once; the top ten hold roughly 0.96%. V was pared by 6 bases and J by 6 bases, with 8 bases of the junction left unmatched. This CDR3 comprises 14 residues. The V gene's germline CDR1 is SGHTA and CDR2 FQGNSA. Overall study results and limits: Reportedly, cytomegalovirus status was diagnosed with high sensitivity and specificity. For most TCR sequences rarity was the rule, although some public TCRs occurred in many donors.

The chain has TRBV7-2 and TRBJ2-3; 8 bases match TRBD2. The sample was PBMCs. The sequence was obtained from a man under 40 in good health and CMV-seronegative. CDR3 region: CASRRSGGTDTQYF. The CDR3 DNA follows: TGTGCCAGCAGAAGAAGCGGGGGTACGGATACGCAGTATTTT.